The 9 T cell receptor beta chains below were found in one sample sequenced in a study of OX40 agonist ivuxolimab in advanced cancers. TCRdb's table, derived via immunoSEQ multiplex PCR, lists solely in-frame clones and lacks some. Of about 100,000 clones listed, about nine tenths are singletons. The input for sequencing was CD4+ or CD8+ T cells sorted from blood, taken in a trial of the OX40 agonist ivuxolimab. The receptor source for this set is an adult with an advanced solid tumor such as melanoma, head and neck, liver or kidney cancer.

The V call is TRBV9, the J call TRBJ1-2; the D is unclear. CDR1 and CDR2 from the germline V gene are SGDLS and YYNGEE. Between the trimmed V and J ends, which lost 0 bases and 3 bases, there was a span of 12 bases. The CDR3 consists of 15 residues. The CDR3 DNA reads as TGTGCCAGCAGCGTAGGAACCCGGGCTGACTATGGCTACACCTTC. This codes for CASSVGTRADYGYTF.

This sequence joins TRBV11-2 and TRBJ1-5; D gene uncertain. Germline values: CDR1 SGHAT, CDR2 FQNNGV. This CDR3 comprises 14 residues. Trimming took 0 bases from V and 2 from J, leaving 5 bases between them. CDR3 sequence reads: CASSLDRGNQPQHF. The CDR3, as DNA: TGTGCCAGCAGCTTAGATCGGGGCAATCAGCCCCAGCATTTT. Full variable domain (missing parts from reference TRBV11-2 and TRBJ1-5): EAGVAQSPRYKIIEKRQSVAFWCNPISGHATLYWYQQILGQGPKLLIQFQNNGVVDDSQLPKDRFSAERLKGVDSTLKIQPAKLEDSAVYLCASSLDRGNQPQHFGDGTRLSIL.

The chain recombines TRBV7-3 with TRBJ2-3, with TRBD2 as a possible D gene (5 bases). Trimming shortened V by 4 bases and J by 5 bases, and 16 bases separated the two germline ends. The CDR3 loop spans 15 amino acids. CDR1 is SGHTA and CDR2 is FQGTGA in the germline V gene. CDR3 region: CASSSLGSREDTQYF. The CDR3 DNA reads TGTGCCAGCAGCTCCTTAGGGTCCCGGGAAGATACGCAGTATTTT.

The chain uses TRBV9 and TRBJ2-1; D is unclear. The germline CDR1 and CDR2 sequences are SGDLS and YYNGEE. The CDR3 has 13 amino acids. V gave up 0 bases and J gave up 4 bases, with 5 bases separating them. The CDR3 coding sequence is TGTGCCAGCAGCGTAGGGAGTTACAATGAGCAGTTCTTC. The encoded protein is CASSVGSYNEQFF. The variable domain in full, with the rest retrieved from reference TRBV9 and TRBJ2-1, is DSGVTQTPKHLITATGQRVTLRCSPRSGDLSVYWYQQSLDQGLQFLIQYYNGEERAKGNILERFSAQQFPDLHSELNLSSLELGDSALYFCASSVGSYNEQFFGPGTRLTVL.

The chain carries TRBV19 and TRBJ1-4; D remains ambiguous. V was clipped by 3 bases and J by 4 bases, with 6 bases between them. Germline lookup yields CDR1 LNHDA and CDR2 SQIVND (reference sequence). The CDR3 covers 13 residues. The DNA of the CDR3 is TGTGCCAGTAGTATCGAGAGTAATGAAAAACTGTTTTTT. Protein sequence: CASSIESNEKLFF.

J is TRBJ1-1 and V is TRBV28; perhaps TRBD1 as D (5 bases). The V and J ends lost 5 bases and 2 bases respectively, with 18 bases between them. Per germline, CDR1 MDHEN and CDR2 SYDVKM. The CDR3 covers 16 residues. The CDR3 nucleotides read TGTGCCAGCAGTGGGATCGGAAGGGGCTTCAACACTGAAGCTTTCTTT. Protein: CASSGIGRGFNTEAFF.

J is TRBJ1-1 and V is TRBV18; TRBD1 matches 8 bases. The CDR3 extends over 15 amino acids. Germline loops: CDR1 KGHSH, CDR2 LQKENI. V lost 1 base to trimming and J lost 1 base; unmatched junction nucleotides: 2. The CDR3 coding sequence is TGTGCCAGCTCACCACTGGGACAGGCGAACACTGAAGCTTTCTTT. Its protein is CASSPLGQANTEAFF. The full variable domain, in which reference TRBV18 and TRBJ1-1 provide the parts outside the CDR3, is NAGVMQNPRHLVRRRGQEARLRCSPMKGHSHVYWYRQLPEEGLKFMVYLQKENIIDESGMPKERFSAEFPKEGPSILRIQQVVRGDSAAYFCASSPLGQANTEAFFGQGTRLTVV.

CDR3 residues: CAWRDRGSGNTIYF. The CDR3 coding sequence is TGTGCCTGGAGGGACAGGGGCTCTGGAAACACCATATATTTT. J is TRBJ1-3 and V is TRBV30; 9 nucleotides agree with TRBD1. The V and J ends lost 3 bases and 0 bases, in that order; junction bases with no gene match: 0. Germline loops: CDR1 GTSNPN, CDR2 SVGIG (reference sequence). The CDR3 has 14 amino acids.

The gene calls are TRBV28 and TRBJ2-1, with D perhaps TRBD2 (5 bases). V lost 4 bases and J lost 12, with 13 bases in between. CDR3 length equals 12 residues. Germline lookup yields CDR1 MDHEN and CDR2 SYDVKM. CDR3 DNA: TGTGCCAGCAGTTCCTATGGACTCGGGCAGTTCTTC. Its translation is CASSSYGLGQFF.